This TCR beta chain stems from a study of cytomegalovirus exposure and HLA in healthy donors. Whole-study context: When about 400 donors were genotyped, approximately 81% of them were found to fall in the Caucasian-associated ancestry cluster.

Vbeta (60) and Jbeta (13) primers were used in the PCR. Produced via immunoSEQ multiplex PCR; TCRdb's table is partial and in-frame only. Its clone listing holds 150,000 to 250,000 clones. CDR1 and CDR2 from the germline V gene are MDHEN and SYDVKM. This CDR3 has 14 amino acids. V lost 5 bases, J lost 3 bases, and 5 bases stayed unmatched. Whole-study findings and limits: Later analysis suggested links between common viral pathogens and several top significant clusters. Solely CMV serostatus was available to characterize immune exposure.

Regarding this clone: Its antigen is currently unknown.

The specimen sequenced was PBMCs. The chain has TRBV28 and TRBJ2-3; 7 nucleotides line up with TRBD1. The clonotype comes from a boy aged 5-17 years in good health and CMV-seronegative. DNA of the CDR3: TGTGCCAGCAGTAGCCCGGGACAGACAGATACGCAGTATTTT. Its protein product is CASSSPGQTDTQYF.